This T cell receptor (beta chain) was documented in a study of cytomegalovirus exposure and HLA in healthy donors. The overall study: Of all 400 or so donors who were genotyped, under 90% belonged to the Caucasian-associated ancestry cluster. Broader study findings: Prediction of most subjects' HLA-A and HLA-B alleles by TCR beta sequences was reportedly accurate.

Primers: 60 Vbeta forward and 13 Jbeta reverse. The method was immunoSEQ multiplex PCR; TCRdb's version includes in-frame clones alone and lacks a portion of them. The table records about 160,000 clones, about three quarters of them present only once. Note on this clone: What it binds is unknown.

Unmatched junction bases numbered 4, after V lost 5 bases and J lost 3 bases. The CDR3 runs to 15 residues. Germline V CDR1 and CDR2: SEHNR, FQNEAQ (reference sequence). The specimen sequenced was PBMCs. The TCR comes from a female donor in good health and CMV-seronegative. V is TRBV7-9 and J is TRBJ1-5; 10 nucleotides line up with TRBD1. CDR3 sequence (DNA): TGTGCCAGCAGCCCGGGACAGGGGACCAATCAGCCCCAGCATTTT. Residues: CASSPGQGTNQPQHF.